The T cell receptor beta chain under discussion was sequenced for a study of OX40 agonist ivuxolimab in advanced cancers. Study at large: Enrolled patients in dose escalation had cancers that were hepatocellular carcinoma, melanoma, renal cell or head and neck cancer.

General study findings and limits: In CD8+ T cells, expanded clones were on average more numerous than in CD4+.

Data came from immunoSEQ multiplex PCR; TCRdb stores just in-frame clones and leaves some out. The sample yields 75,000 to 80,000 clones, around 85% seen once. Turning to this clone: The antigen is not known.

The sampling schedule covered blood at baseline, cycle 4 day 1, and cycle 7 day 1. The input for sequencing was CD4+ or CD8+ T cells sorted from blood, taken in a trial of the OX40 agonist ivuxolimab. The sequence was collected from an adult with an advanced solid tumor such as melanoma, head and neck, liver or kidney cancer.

The CDR3 bases are TGTGCCATCAGCGGACAAATGAACACTGAAGCTTTCTTT. Its translation is CAISGQMNTEAFF. This chain links TRBV10-3 with TRBJ1-1; possible D gene TRBD1, 5 bases. V was pared by 6 bases and J by 0 bases, with 8 bases between. Germline CDR1 reads ENHRY; CDR2 reads SYGVKD. The CDR3 totals 13 residues.